This T cell receptor (beta chain) was sequenced in a study of cytomegalovirus exposure and HLA in healthy donors. Unrecorded immune exposure was likely among donors, who were nominally healthy when sampled. CDR3 length: 16 amino acids. V gave up 0 bases and J gave up 4 bases, with 13 bases separating them. In germline, CDR1 is SGHTA, CDR2 FQGNSA. Primers for the PCR totalled 60 Vbeta and 13 Jbeta. The method was immunoSEQ multiplex PCR; TCRdb's version includes in-frame clones alone and lacks a portion of them. This repertoire comprises about 72,000 clones; its ten largest clones make up 2.5% to 3%. The material sequenced was PBMCs. The V gene is TRBV7-2, the J gene TRBJ2-1; D is possibly TRBD1 (6 bases). The clonotype comes from a man aged 35 to 55 in good health and CMV-seronegative. CDR3 bases: TGTGCCAGCAGCTTAGCGGTGGGGGCCGGATACAATGAGCAGTTCTTC. This encodes CASSLAVGAGYNEQFF.